This T cell receptor beta chain was captured in a study of T cells in Graves' hyperthyroidism and ophthalmopathy. Graves' hyperthyroidism qualified as stable when ophthalmopathy did not progress within 18 months. Uncontrolled infections, other autoimmune diseases, pregnancy or lactation led to exclusion of patients. This clonotype was picked up many times. Per the germline V gene, CDR1 is SNHLY and CDR2 is FYNNEI. CDR3 length: 14 amino acids. Trimming left V 7 bases short and J 3 bases short, with 13 bases between. Researchers took RNA transcripts and amplified the TCR beta CDR3 regions from them. A set of HTBI primers served as the primers for a first-round RT-PCR of the TCR CDR3. A single record per CDR3 protein comes from TCRdb applying MiXCR to the multiplex PCR reads. This table holds about 560,000 distinct CDR3 sequences, approximately 44% found once.

The rearrangement joins TRBV2 to TRBJ1-5, with D possibly TRBD1 on 6 matching bases. Sequenced: peripheral blood or thyroid tissue (not recorded which). This receptor was identified in a woman younger than 35 with Graves' hyperthyroidism. The chain's CDR3 is CASNKDRYNQPQHF. The DNA of the CDR3 is TGTGCCAGCAATAAAGACAGGTACAATCAGCCCCAGCATTTT.